The 4 T cell receptor beta chains presented below share a single source sample, sequenced in a study of blood T cell repertoires in COVID-19. Profiling relied on immunoSEQ multiplex PCR, and the TCRdb table lists in-frame clones only, not all of them. The sample contains 250,000 to 300,000 clones, 86% of which appear only once. Sequencing was performed on peripheral blood. These receptors were obtained from a man aged 18 to 29 with active or convalescent COVID-19.

CDR3 sequence: CASSSSLFQGATQYF. CDR3 sequence (DNA): TGTGCCAGCAGTTCCTCCCTCTTCCAGGGGGCGACCCAGTACTTC. The chain is built from TRBV6-5 and TRBJ2-5; 8 bases are a match to TRBD1. Germline CDR1 is MNHEY and CDR2 is SVGAGI. The V and J ends lost 4 bases and 7 bases, in that order; junction bases with no gene match: 11. CDR3 size: 15 residues.

This clone has a single count. The rearrangement uses TRBV6-5 and TRBJ1-4, with D unclear. This CDR3 is 15 amino acids long. From germline, CDR1 is MNHEY and CDR2 SVGAGI. V shed 6 bases and J shed 4 bases, with 15 bases lying between them. The CDR3 region has the DNA TGTGCCAGCAGGGGGAGGTACTCGGTTAATGAAAAACTGTTTTTT. This encodes CASRGRYSVNEKLFF.

The chain links TRBV7-8 to TRBJ2-3; perhaps TRBD1 as D (7 bases). Trimming left V 7 bases short and J 2 bases short, with 25 bases between. CDR1 and CDR2 (germline): SGHVS, FQNEAQ. The CDR3 runs 18 residues. CDR3 in amino acids: CASNPLASRDRNTDTQYF. CDR3 bases: TGTGCCAGCAACCCTCTAGCGAGTCGGGACAGAAACACAGATACGCAGTATTTT.

This clone appeared a single time. The chain couples TRBV19 to TRBJ2-7; 7 bases align to TRBD1. V lost 11 bases, J lost 2 bases, and 30 bases stayed unmatched. This CDR3 is 20 amino acids long. Per germline, CDR1 LNHDA and CDR2 SQIVND (reference sequence). This CDR3 is CAGPGRSGTDENRGAYEQYF. The CDR3, as DNA: TGTGCCGGACCCGGACGTTCGGGGACGGACGAAAACAGGGGAGCCTACGAGCAGTACTTC.